The source of this T cell receptor beta chain is a study of blood T cell repertoires in COVID-19. Study background: Samples came from the United States, Italy and Spain, spanning acute and convalescent COVID-19.

Followed over time, Seattle patients had been enrolled while infection was active. In the original processing: Amplification of reference gene primers provided the estimated nucleated cell counts. TCRdb's copy holds only in-frame clones and misses some; the assay was immunoSEQ multiplex PCR. Clone size and V and J calls were adopted from that table, with D and trimming inferred from the DNA. The sample has about 410,000 clones; around 89% are singletons. Sequenced: peripheral blood. The receptor comes from a woman aged 40-49 years with COVID-19, enrolled during active disease.

CDR3 amino acids: CSATEPGEGQPQHF. Here the CDR3 DNA reads TGCAGTGCTACTGAGCCAGGGGAGGGACAGCCCCAGCATTTT. The V call is TRBV20-1, the J call TRBJ1-5; a possible D gene is TRBD1 (6 bases). The CDR3 is 14 residues long. Germline assignment: CDR1 DFQATT and CDR2 SNEGSKA (reference sequence). Between the trimmed V and J ends, which lost 4 bases and 7 bases, there was a span of 17 bases.